The present entry profiles one TCR beta chain with its context. The CDR3 contains 15 residues. After removal of 0 bases from V and 7 bases from J, the junction contained 6 bases not matched to a gene. The germline gives CDR1 ENHRY, CDR2 SYGVKD. The sample belongs to a study of blood T cell repertoires in COVID-19. Turning to the study itself: PBMCs, B-cell-depleted T cells, or T cells were the source of the cDNA or gDNA that made up the material.

Data came from immunoSEQ multiplex PCR; TCRdb stores just in-frame clones and leaves some out. The sample lists 110,000 to 150,000 clones; around 83% were seen once. Across 24 US areas, participants ranged in age from 18 to 89 years. Sequencing was performed on PBMCs or T cells enriched from blood (not recorded which). This TCR was recovered from a man aged 45-60 years who had recovered from COVID-19. V gene TRBV10-3 combines with J gene TRBJ1-5, with TRBD1 identical over 7 bases. The CDR3 DNA reads as TGTGCCATCAGTGAGTCGGCAGGGGGAGGACAGCCCCAGCATTTT. Amino acids: CAISESAGGGQPQHF.